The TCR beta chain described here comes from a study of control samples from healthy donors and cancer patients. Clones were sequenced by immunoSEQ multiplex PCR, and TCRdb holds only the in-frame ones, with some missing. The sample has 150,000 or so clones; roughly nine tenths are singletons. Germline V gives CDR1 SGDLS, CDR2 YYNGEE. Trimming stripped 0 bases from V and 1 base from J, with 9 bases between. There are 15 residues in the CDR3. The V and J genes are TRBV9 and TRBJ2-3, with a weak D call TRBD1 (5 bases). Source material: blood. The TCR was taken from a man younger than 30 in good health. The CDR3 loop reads CASSVDQGRTDTQYF. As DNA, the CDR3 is TGTGCCAGCAGCGTAGATCAGGGCCGCACAGATACGCAGTATTTT.